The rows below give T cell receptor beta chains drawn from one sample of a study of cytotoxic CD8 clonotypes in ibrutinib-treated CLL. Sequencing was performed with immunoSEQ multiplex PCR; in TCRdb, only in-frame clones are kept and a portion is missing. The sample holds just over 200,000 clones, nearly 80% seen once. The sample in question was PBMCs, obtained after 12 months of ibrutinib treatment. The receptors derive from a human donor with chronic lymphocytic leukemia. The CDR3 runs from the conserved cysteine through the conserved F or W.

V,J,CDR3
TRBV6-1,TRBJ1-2,CATGGRVNYGYTF
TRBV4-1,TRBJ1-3,CASSQPLRASGNTIYF
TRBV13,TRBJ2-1,CASATRRVRNEQFF
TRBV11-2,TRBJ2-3,CASSLYPSGTPITDTQYF
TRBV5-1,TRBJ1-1,CASSVDRRAFF
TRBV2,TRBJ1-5,CASSGEGLNQPQHF
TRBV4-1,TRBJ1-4,CASSQVGSGRAKLFF
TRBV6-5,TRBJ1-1,CASSYQGRTEAFF
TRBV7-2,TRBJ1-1,CASSLGLWGMNTEAFF
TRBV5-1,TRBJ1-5,CASSSTGGNNQPQHF
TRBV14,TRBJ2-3,CASSQDRAGAPSDTQYF
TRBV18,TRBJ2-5,CASSPGSEETQYF
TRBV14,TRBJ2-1,CASSQDGGVLGLGYNEQFF
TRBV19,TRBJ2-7,CASSIYGTDPSYEQYF
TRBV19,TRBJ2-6,CASSETGANVLTF
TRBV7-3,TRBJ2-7,CASSLGSLLRGRKPLRAYEQYF
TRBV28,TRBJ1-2,CASSPVGQGGGYTF
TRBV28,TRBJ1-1,CASNRRLNTEAFF
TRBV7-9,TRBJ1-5,CASTRLAGQPQHF
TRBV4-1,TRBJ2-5,CASSQGLVIQETQYF
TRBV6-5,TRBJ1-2,CASSRGGASGYTF
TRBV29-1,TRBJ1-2,CSVKKQGDYGYTF
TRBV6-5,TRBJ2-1,CASSYSLARGNEQFF
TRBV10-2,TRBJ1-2,CASSDGRGGSLYGYTF
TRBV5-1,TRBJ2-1,CASSPRTPNNEQFF
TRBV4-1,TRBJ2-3,CASSPGLAGGRDTQYF
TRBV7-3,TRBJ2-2,CASSSRGTGELFF
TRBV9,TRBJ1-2,CASSVGRDYGYTF
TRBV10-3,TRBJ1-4,CAISDQAGTGDEKLFF
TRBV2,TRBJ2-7,CASSVEVYEQYF
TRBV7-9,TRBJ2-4,CASRFGNIQYF
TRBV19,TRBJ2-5,CASRSNQETQYF
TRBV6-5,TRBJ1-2,CASSPRFGSNYGYTF
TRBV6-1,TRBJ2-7,CASSEESGGFYEQYF
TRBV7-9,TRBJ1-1,CASSSTGTGPYTEAFF
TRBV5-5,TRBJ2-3,CASTGGAYNTQYF
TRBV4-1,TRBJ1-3,CASSPVGSGNTIYF
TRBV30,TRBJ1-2,CAWTSPGLNYGYTF
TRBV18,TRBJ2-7,CASSPRAVSAYEQYF
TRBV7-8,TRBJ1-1,CASSPLRQATSEAFF
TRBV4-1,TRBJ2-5,CASSPSTGREETQYF
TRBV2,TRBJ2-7,CASSEGAPVFYEQYF
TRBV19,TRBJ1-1,CASSTLMNTEAFF
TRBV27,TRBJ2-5,CASSLKYQETQYF
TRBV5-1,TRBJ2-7,CASSSAGGTPYEQYF
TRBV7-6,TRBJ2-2,CASTSLVSSLSGELFF
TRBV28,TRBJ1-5,CASRPGAGGNQPQHF
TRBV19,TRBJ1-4,CASSIRTTNEKLFF
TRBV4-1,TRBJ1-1,CASSPGRGPEAFF
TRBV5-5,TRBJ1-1,CASNLGLRDLTKAFF
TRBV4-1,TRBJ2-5,CASSEAWGRETQYF
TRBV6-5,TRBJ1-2,CASRGSGANYGYTF
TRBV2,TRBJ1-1,CASSRTVTKNTEAFF
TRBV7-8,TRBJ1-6,CASSSSLVGDGVRSPLHF
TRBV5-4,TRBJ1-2,CASSVRQANYGYTF
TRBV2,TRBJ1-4,CASKQAGEKLFF